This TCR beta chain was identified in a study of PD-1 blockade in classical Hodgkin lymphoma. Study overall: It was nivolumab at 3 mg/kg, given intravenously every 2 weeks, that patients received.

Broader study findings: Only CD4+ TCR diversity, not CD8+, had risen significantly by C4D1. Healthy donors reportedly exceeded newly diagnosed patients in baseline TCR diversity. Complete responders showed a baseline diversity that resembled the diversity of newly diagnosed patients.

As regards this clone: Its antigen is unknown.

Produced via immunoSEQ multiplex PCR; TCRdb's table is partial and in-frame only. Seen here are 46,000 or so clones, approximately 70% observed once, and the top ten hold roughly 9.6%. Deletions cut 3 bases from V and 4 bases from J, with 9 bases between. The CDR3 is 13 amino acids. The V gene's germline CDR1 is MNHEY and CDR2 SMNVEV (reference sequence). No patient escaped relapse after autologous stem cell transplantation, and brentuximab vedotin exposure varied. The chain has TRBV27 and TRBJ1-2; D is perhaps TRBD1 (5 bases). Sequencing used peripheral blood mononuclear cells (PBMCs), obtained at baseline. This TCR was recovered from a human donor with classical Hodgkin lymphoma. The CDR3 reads CASSFRGGYGYTF. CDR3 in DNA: TGTGCCAGCAGTTTCCGGGGCGGCTATGGCTACACCTTC.